These T cell receptor beta chains were read from a single sample in a study of T cells after yellow fever vaccination. From the 5' RACE reads, TCRdb called clonotypes with MiXCR, one entry per CDR3 protein. The sample has over 150,000 distinct CDR3 sequences, around 7.3% seen once. This specimen consisted of CD4+ T cells sorted from PBMCs, obtained around 5 days after the first yellow fever vaccination. These receptors came from a man aged 18 to 35 who received the YFV17D yellow fever vaccine. CDR3s include the opening cysteine and the closing phenylalanine or tryptophan. Each record gives: J gene, V gene, clone size, D gene, CDR3 protein, CDR3 DNA. The D gene is left open where the match is weak. Clone size appears in some rows only: once, few, many, or a class for an expanded clone.

J gene: TRBJ2-5
V gene: TRBV2
clone size: many
D gene: -
CDR3 protein: CASKMRQLEETQYF
CDR3 DNA: TGTGCCAGCAAGATGCGTCAGCTCGAAGAGACCCAGTACTTC

J gene: TRBJ2-7
V gene: TRBV5-1
clone size: few
D gene: -
CDR3 protein: CASSSLQGSSQEQYF
CDR3 DNA: TGCGCCAGCAGCTCGTTACAGGGTTCCTCTCAGGAGCAGTACTTC

J gene: TRBJ1-1
V gene: TRBV2
clone size: many
D gene: -
CDR3 protein: CASSWETGTEAFF
CDR3 DNA: TGTGCCAGCTCTTGGGAGACGGGCACTGAAGCTTTCTTT

J gene: TRBJ2-2
V gene: TRBV5-5
clone size: many
D gene: -
CDR3 protein: CASIPISASRTTGELFF
CDR3 DNA: TGTGCCAGCATCCCCATTTCGGCCAGTCGAACGACCGGGGAGCTGTTTTTT

J gene: TRBJ2-1
V gene: TRBV11-3
clone size: -
D gene: -
CDR3 protein: CASSIGGYNEQFF
CDR3 DNA: TGTGCCAGCAGCATCGGAGGGTACAATGAGCAGTTCTTC

J gene: TRBJ2-4
V gene: TRBV30
clone size: -
D gene: -
CDR3 protein: CAWGQDQNIQYF
CDR3 DNA: TGTGCCTGGGGTCAGGACCAGAACATTCAGTACTTC

J gene: TRBJ1-5
V gene: TRBV4-2
clone size: many
D gene: TRBD1
CDR3 protein: CASSQGQGYDQPQHF
CDR3 DNA: TGTGCCAGCAGCCAGGGACAGGGTTACGATCAGCCCCAGCATTTT

J gene: TRBJ1-1
V gene: TRBV9
clone size: many
D gene: -
CDR3 protein: CASSRAGGLRNTEAFF
CDR3 DNA: TGTGCCAGCAGCCGAGCGGGGGGCTTGAGGAACACTGAAGCTTTCTTT

J gene: TRBJ2-7
V gene: TRBV11-2
clone size: many
D gene: -
CDR3 protein: CASKPGAGAYEQYF
CDR3 DNA: TGTGCCAGCAAGCCTGGGGCTGGGGCCTACGAGCAGTACTTC

J gene: TRBJ2-1
V gene: TRBV4-3
clone size: few
D gene: TRBD2
CDR3 protein: CASSQEFWLAGQFF
CDR3 DNA: TGCGCCAGCAGCCAAGAATTTTGGCTAGCGGGGCAGTTCTTC

J gene: TRBJ2-5
V gene: TRBV6-5
clone size: many
D gene: -
CDR3 protein: CASSYARSQGGETQYF
CDR3 DNA: TGTGCCAGCAGTTACGCTCGGTCACAGGGAGGAGAGACCCAGTACTTC

J gene: TRBJ1-5
V gene: TRBV2
clone size: few
D gene: TRBD1
CDR3 protein: CASSEALGTATNQPQHF
CDR3 DNA: TGTGCCAGCAGTGAAGCGTTAGGGACAGCCACCAATCAGCCCCAGCATTTT

J gene: TRBJ2-1
V gene: TRBV5-1
clone size: many
D gene: -
CDR3 protein: CASSLPGVWDEQFF
CDR3 DNA: TGCGCCAGCAGCTTACCGGGGGTTTGGGATGAGCAGTTCTTC

J gene: TRBJ1-4
V gene: TRBV5-1
clone size: many
D gene: -
CDR3 protein: CASSLGRAGHEKLFF
CDR3 DNA: TGCGCCAGCAGCTTGGGTCGGGCAGGGCATGAAAAACTGTTTTTT

J gene: TRBJ2-4
V gene: TRBV6-5
clone size: -
D gene: TRBD2
CDR3 protein: CASSSGLAGENIQYF
CDR3 DNA: TGTGCCAGCAGTTCCGGGTTAGCGGGGGAAAACATTCAGTACTTC

J gene: TRBJ1-6
V gene: TRBV12-5
clone size: -
D gene: TRBD1
CDR3 protein: CASAQGGDSPLHF
CDR3 DNA: TGTGCTAGTGCGCAGGGGGGAGATTCACCCCTCCACTTT

J gene: TRBJ2-3
V gene: TRBV10-2
clone size: -
D gene: TRBD2
CDR3 protein: CASSEPGGATDTQYF
CDR3 DNA: TGCGCCAGCAGTGAGCCGGGGGGGGCGACAGATACGCAGTATTTT

J gene: TRBJ2-1
V gene: TRBV27
clone size: few
D gene: -
CDR3 protein: CASSTWRGHEQFF
CDR3 DNA: TGTGCCAGCAGTACCTGGCGGGGCCATGAGCAGTTCTTC

J gene: TRBJ1-5
V gene: TRBV20-1
clone size: many
D gene: -
CDR3 protein: CSARSGGQPQHF
CDR3 DNA: TGCAGTGCTAGGTCCGGGGGACAGCCCCAGCATTTT

J gene: TRBJ2-5
V gene: TRBV20-1
clone size: few
D gene: TRBD2
CDR3 protein: CSALTSGETQYF
CDR3 DNA: TGCAGTGCTTTGACTAGCGGGGAGACCCAGTACTTC

J gene: TRBJ2-5
V gene: TRBV14
clone size: many
D gene: -
CDR3 protein: CASSHPGVTQYF
CDR3 DNA: TGTGCCAGCAGCCATCCCGGGGTGACCCAGTACTTC

J gene: TRBJ2-7
V gene: TRBV12-3/TRBV12-4
clone size: many
D gene: TRBD1
CDR3 protein: CASSPGQDVYEQYF
CDR3 DNA: TGTGCCAGCAGCCCGGGACAGGACGTCTACGAGCAGTACTTC

J gene: TRBJ2-2
V gene: TRBV5-1
clone size: few
D gene: TRBD1
CDR3 protein: CASSLRAVGGDTGELFF
CDR3 DNA: TGCGCCAGCAGCTTGAGGGCGGTAGGGGGCGACACCGGGGAGCTGTTTTTT

J gene: TRBJ1-2
V gene: TRBV6-5
clone size: many
D gene: -
CDR3 protein: CASSYGDGLVNYGYTF
CDR3 DNA: TGTGCCAGCAGTTACGGCGACGGACTCGTTAACTATGGCTACACCTTC

J gene: TRBJ1-2
V gene: TRBV5-6
clone size: many
D gene: -
CDR3 protein: CASSLDPGDYGYTF
CDR3 DNA: TGTGCCAGCAGCTTGGATCCAGGCGACTATGGCTACACCTTC

J gene: TRBJ1-1
V gene: TRBV6-5
clone size: many
D gene: -
CDR3 protein: CASSYSRGGTEAFF
CDR3 DNA: TGTGCCAGCAGTTACTCAAGGGGGGGCACTGAAGCTTTCTTT

J gene: TRBJ2-1
V gene: TRBV5-1
clone size: many
D gene: TRBD1
CDR3 protein: CASSLGPGTGVNEQFF
CDR3 DNA: TGCGCCAGCAGCTTGGGCCCCGGGACAGGGGTCAATGAGCAGTTCTTC

J gene: TRBJ1-6
V gene: TRBV4-1
clone size: many
D gene: -
CDR3 protein: CASSHPGWSSPLHF
CDR3 DNA: TGCGCCAGCAGCCACCCAGGGTGGAGCTCACCCCTCCACTTT

J gene: TRBJ1-6
V gene: TRBV5-8
clone size: -
D gene: TRBD1
CDR3 protein: CASSSGGDINSPLHF
CDR3 DNA: TGTGCCAGCAGCTCAGGGGGCGATATTAATTCACCCCTCCACTTT

J gene: TRBJ2-7
V gene: TRBV10-2
clone size: many
D gene: -
CDR3 protein: CASSEGGARGKQEQYF
CDR3 DNA: TGCGCCAGCAGTGAGGGGGGGGCTAGAGGAAAGCAAGAGCAGTACTTC

J gene: TRBJ2-1
V gene: TRBV6-2/TRBV6-3
clone size: many
D gene: -
CDR3 protein: CASEGGPDNEQFF
CDR3 DNA: TGTGCCAGCGAAGGGGGGCCCGACAATGAGCAGTTCTTC

J gene: TRBJ2-5
V gene: TRBV7-2
clone size: many
D gene: -
CDR3 protein: CASSLGSGLWETQYF
CDR3 DNA: TGTGCCAGCAGCTTAGGGTCGGGGCTCTGGGAGACCCAGTACTTC

J gene: TRBJ1-1
V gene: TRBV5-1
clone size: many
D gene: -
CDR3 protein: CASSLVLGADTEAFF
CDR3 DNA: TGCGCCAGCAGCTTGGTTTTAGGGGCGGACACTGAAGCTTTCTTT

J gene: TRBJ2-1
V gene: TRBV5-1
clone size: few
D gene: TRBD2
CDR3 protein: CASSYLGLAGGRNEQFF
CDR3 DNA: TGCGCCAGCAGCTATCTGGGACTAGCGGGGGGGAGGAATGAGCAGTTCTTC

J gene: TRBJ2-4
V gene: TRBV6-4
clone size: many
D gene: -
CDR3 protein: CASSDRSRRTGRLAKNIQYF
CDR3 DNA: TGTGCCAGCAGTGACCGGTCCCGTCGTACTGGACGGTTAGCCAAAAACATTCAGTACTTC

J gene: TRBJ1-1
V gene: TRBV5-1
clone size: many
D gene: -
CDR3 protein: CASSLFGGRTEAFF
CDR3 DNA: TGCGCCAGCAGCTTGTTCGGGGGGCGGACTGAAGCTTTCTTT

J gene: TRBJ2-3
V gene: TRBV30
clone size: many
D gene: TRBD1
CDR3 protein: CAWSVQQGADTQYF
CDR3 DNA: TGTGCCTGGAGTGTACAGCAGGGGGCAGATACGCAGTATTTT

J gene: TRBJ2-1
V gene: TRBV30
clone size: many
D gene: -
CDR3 protein: CAWSVFNEQFF
CDR3 DNA: TGTGCCTGGAGTGTATTTAATGAGCAGTTCTTC

J gene: TRBJ2-1
V gene: TRBV20-1
clone size: many
D gene: TRBD1
CDR3 protein: CSASTGTGNEQFF
CDR3 DNA: TGCAGTGCTAGCACCGGGACAGGGAATGAGCAGTTCTTC

J gene: TRBJ2-5
V gene: TRBV7-2
clone size: many
D gene: -
CDR3 protein: CASRPANQETQYF
CDR3 DNA: TGTGCCAGCAGACCCGCCAATCAAGAGACCCAGTACTTC

J gene: TRBJ2-5
V gene: TRBV28
clone size: many
D gene: -
CDR3 protein: CASSLYKDPEAQYF
CDR3 DNA: TGTGCCAGCAGTTTATACAAGGACCCGGAGGCCCAGTACTTC

J gene: TRBJ2-3
V gene: TRBV20-1
clone size: few
D gene: TRBD2
CDR3 protein: CSALDRGSAGGRGLGLTPDTQYF
CDR3 DNA: TGCAGTGCCTTAGATCGTGGGTCAGCGGGGGGGCGGGGGCTAGGACTTACACCGGATACGCAGTATTTT